This T cell receptor (beta chain) originates from a study of blood T cell repertoires in COVID-19. Background on the study: The United States, Italy and Spain were the sources of the acute and convalescent COVID-19 samples. The cDNA or gDNA used as material had been derived from T cells, B-cell-depleted T cells, or PBMCs.

In the original processing: Reference gene primer amplification in the assay estimated nucleated cell counts. Here immunoSEQ multiplex PCR was the method, and the copy in TCRdb shows in-frame clones only, minus some. That table gives V, J and clone size, and the DNA gave D and trimming. The sample has roughly 250,000 clones, roughly 87% seen once. This clone was observed a single time. The germline V gene encodes CDR1 MNHEY and CDR2 SMNVEV (reference sequence). V was pared by 4 bases and J by 0 bases, with 10 bases between. The CDR3 totals 15 residues. Sequences were obtained from peripheral blood. The genes are TRBV27 and TRBJ2-4; no definite D call. The TCR comes from a man between 60 and 75 years old who had recovered from COVID-19. CDR3 protein: CASSSLTLAKNIQYF. The CDR3 bases are TGTGCCAGCAGTTCACTAACTTTAGCCAAAAACATTCAGTACTTC.